These 2 T cell receptor beta chains were sequenced from one sample in a study of vaccination effects on CD4 cells after COVID-19. Viral peptide pool expansion of antigen-specific CD4+ T cells preceded sequencing in the ViraFEST assay. Isolating CD4+ T cells followed approximately 10 days of culture. Vaccinated recipients, who were negative for nucleocapsid antibodies, had no history of SARS-CoV-2 infection. These receptors have no identified antigens. Profiling relied on immunoSEQ multiplex PCR, and the TCRdb table lists in-frame clones only, not all of them. Among fewer than 85,000 clones listed, around 81% were seen once. The specimen comprised CD4+ T cells from PBMCs cultured with SARS-CoV-2 spike peptides, sampled before COVID-19 vaccination. These receptors were obtained from a human donor who received a COVID-19 vaccine.

The chain employs TRBV5-6 and TRBJ1-5; a weak D match, TRBD1 (5 bases). This CDR3 region has 15 residues. Germline CDR1 SGHDT, CDR2 YYEEEE. Trimming took off 4 bases at V and 0 bases at J, with 11 bases between the two ends. CDR3 protein: CASSAGLNSNQPQHF. CDR3 sequence (DNA): TGTGCCAGCAGCGCGGGACTTAATAGCAATCAGCCCCAGCATTTT.

The chain employs TRBV5-1 and TRBJ2-1; 9 bases are shared with TRBD2. With V trimmed by 7 bases and J by 0 bases, 5 bases remained unmatched. Germline values: CDR1 SGHRS, CDR2 YFSETQ. The CDR3 covers 15 residues. The CDR3 here is CASGREGSSYNEQFF. In DNA form, the CDR3 reads TGCGCCAGCGGGCGGGAGGGGAGCTCCTACAATGAGCAGTTCTTC.